Given below is one TCR beta chain in context. The sample holds a few counts of this clonotype. The antigen it binds to is not known. Base qualities are not at hand, and no much larger clone is one base apart. The treatment or condition label corresponds to: in vitro stimulation with specific CMV peptide epitopes to enrich CMV-specific T cells. The sample comes from a study of T cell repertoires in cytomegalovirus infection (dated by TCRdb to the late 2010s). In terms of the full investigation: The peptide stimulations were aimed at well-studied HLA-B-restricted epitopes as well as recently identified HLA-C-restricted CMV epitopes, whose presentation resists viral immunomodulation. Donor HLA type was relevant to the analysis, because carriage of CMV infection together with the matching HLA type was indicated by public TCR beta signatures. Summary of the overall study and its limitations: The ex vivo response was dominated by HLA-C-restricted CMV-specific TCR beta clonotypes, which also provided the single most frequent clonotype in two of eight donors. In both this cohort and an independent roughly 400-donor cohort, the cumulative frequency of public TCR beta family members distinguished carriers of CMV infection plus the relevant HLA type.

Taken from cysteine to phenylalanine, the CDR3 has 15 residues. The CDR3 DNA has 45 bases and is translated from base 1. V is shortened by 2 bases, J by 4 bases, and the region joining them spans 11 bases. Sequencing relied on an Illumina HiSeq 1500. TCRdb passed the public sequencing reads through fastp at Q25 and MiXCR, retaining productive beta sequences. Rows merge per CDR3 protein into single entries with the most common DNA and genes. The sample data list 900,000 to 950,000 distinct CDR3 sequences, and under 40% of these were observed just once. The biggest ten clones account for 13% of the sample.

The rearrangement joined TRBV12-3 or TRBV12-4 to TRBJ1-4; there is no confident call for the D gene. Sequencing was performed on cultured CD8+ T cells from PBMCs, taken from culture after CMV antigen stimulation. This TCR was recovered from a human donor in good health (CMV status not recorded). Some clones in this sample may be carry-over from other donors' samples. The DNA sequence is TGTGCCAGCAGTTTATTCGTTCCGAGTAATGAAAAACTGTTTTTT. Its protein reads: CASSLFVPSNEKLFF.